This is a list of T cell receptor beta chains from one sample in a study of T cell responses to AZD1222 COVID-19 vaccine. Libraries were prepared by immunoSEQ multiplex PCR; TCRdb keeps only in-frame clonotypes and omits some of them. The repertoire holds approximately 150,000 clones, with 80% to 95% as singletons. The source material was peripheral blood, sampled on day 0 of AZD1222 vaccination. These receptors came from an adult in good health. Each CDR3 is given with its conserved first and last residue. Each record gives: V gene, J gene, D gene, clone size, CDR3 DNA, CDR3 protein. D genes are given only for firm matches. Size is omitted from some rows. Given values are once, few, many or a class for expanded clones.

>TRBV11-1|TRBJ2-5|TRBD1|few
TGTGCCAGCAGCTTTTCAGGGGGAGAGACCCAGTACTTC
CASSFSGGETQYF
>TRBV5-1|TRBJ2-1|NA|NA
TGCGCCAGCAGCCGCGGGACTTATGAGCAGTTCTTC
CASSRGTYEQFF
>TRBV18|TRBJ2-2|TRBD2|NA
TGTGCCAGCTCACCCCCTTACAGCGGGGGTGAAGGGGAGCTGTTTTTT
CASSPPYSGGEGELFF
>TRBV4-3|TRBJ1-5|NA|once
TGCGCCAGCAGCCAAGATTTACAGGGCAGCAATCAGCCCCAGCATTTT
CASSQDLQGSNQPQHF
>TRBV30|TRBJ1-3|NA|NA
TGTGCCTGGGGAGGGGCTGGAAACACCATATATTTT
CAWGGAGNTIYF
>TRBV19|TRBJ1-2|NA|NA
TGTGCCAGTAGTAATATGGTTAGGGTTTCTGGCTACACCTTC
CASSNMVRVSGYTF
>TRBV27|TRBJ1-1|NA|NA
TGTGCCAGCAGCCCAGCTACCTCGTGGACTGAAGCTTTCTTT
CASSPATSWTEAFF
>TRBV2|TRBJ2-7|TRBD2|NA
TGTGCCAGCAGTGGCCCCGGGACTAGCGGGGGCTCACCGTACTTC
CASSGPGTSGGSPYF
>TRBV27|TRBJ1-6|NA|NA
TGTGCCAGCAGTTTATTTAACAGGCTAAGATCACCCCTCCACTTT
CASSLFNRLRSPLHF
>TRBV27|TRBJ2-7|TRBD1|NA
TGTGCCAGCAGTCAACATGACAGGGCATGGGAGCAGTACTTC
CASSQHDRAWEQYF
>TRBV3-1/TRBV3-2|TRBJ1-1|NA|NA
TGTGCCAGCAGCCAAATGCAGGGTTTGAACACTGAAGCTTTCTTT
CASSQMQGLNTEAFF
>TRBV5-3|TRBJ1-5|TRBD1|NA
TGTGCCAGAAGCTTGGTTCTGGGACAGGGTGGTCAGCCCCAGCATTTT
CARSLVLGQGGQPQHF
>TRBV3-1/TRBV3-2|TRBJ2-7|NA|NA
TGTGCCAGCAGCCAAGAACGGACACCTAATTACGAGCAGTACTTC
CASSQERTPNYEQYF
>TRBV4-3|TRBJ1-2|TRBD1|few
TGCGCCAGCAGCCAAGATCAGGCAGGGGGAAATGGCTACACCTTC
CASSQDQAGGNGYTF
>TRBV9|TRBJ2-7|NA|NA
TGTGCCAGCAGCGTAGCTCCGGGGGTAGTCTACGAGCAGTACTTC
CASSVAPGVVYEQYF
>TRBV18|TRBJ1-6|NA|once
TGTGCCAGCTCACGGGCCAGCCTAAATTCACCCCTCCACTTT
CASSRASLNSPLHF
>TRBV14|TRBJ1-6|NA|NA
TGTGCCAGCAGCCCAGGTTATAATTCACCCCTCCACTTT
CASSPGYNSPLHF
>TRBV4-1|TRBJ1-6|NA|NA
TGCGCCAGCAGCCAAGAATCGCATCCGAGGGGCTCCTATAATTCACCCCTCCACTTT
CASSQESHPRGSYNSPLHF
>TRBV2|TRBJ1-6|NA|NA
TGTGCCGTCATTCCAAACAGGAGCTCCTATAATTCACCCCTCCACTTT
CAVIPNRSSYNSPLHF
>TRBV7-2|TRBJ1-2|NA|few
TGTGCCAGCAGCTTATTAGTGCAAGAATTGGGCTATGGCTACACCTTC
CASSLLVQELGYGYTF
>TRBV6-5|TRBJ1-2|NA|NA
TGTGCCAGCAGTTCTAACAGGGCAGGCGGCTACACCTTC
CASSSNRAGGYTF
>TRBV5-5|TRBJ2-5|TRBD2|NA
TGTGCCAGCAGCAAAGGGACTAGCGGGGGGCTCCAAGAGACCCAGTACTTC
CASSKGTSGGLQETQYF
>TRBV27|TRBJ1-4|TRBD1|NA
TGTGCCAGCAGTGCCGGGACAGGCTATAATGAAAAACTGTTTTTT
CASSAGTGYNEKLFF
>TRBV7-9|TRBJ2-7|NA|NA
TGTGCCAGCAGCCTAGCTTTAGGACAGAGCTCCTACGAGCAGTACTTC
CASSLALGQSSYEQYF
>TRBV4-1|TRBJ2-5|NA|NA
TGCGCCAGCAGCCAAGTCCTGTCAGAGACCCAGTACTTC
CASSQVLSETQYF
>TRBV7-8|TRBJ1-1|NA|NA
TGTGCCAGCAGCTTAGCGTTCGGGGCGGCCACTGAAGCTTTCTTT
CASSLAFGAATEAFF
>TRBV18|TRBJ1-2|NA|NA
TGTGCCAGCTCACCACAGGCAGGGATATTTAACTATGGCTACACCTTC
CASSPQAGIFNYGYTF
>TRBV5-1|TRBJ1-2|NA|NA
TGCGCCAGCAGCTTGGGTCTGGGGATAGACTATGGCTACACCTTC
CASSLGLGIDYGYTF
>TRBV27|TRBJ1-5|NA|once
TGTGCCAGCAGCGTCCTAGGGAATAGCAATCAGCCCCAGCATTTT
CASSVLGNSNQPQHF
>TRBV28|TRBJ2-7|NA|NA
TGTGCCAGCAGTTTAGACTTCCAGTCCTACGAGCAGTACTTC
CASSLDFQSYEQYF
>TRBV5-5|TRBJ1-1|NA|NA
TGTGCCAGCAGCTTGGTCGGAGGGAACACTGAAGCTTTCTTT
CASSLVGGNTEAFF
>TRBV28|TRBJ1-6|NA|once
TGTGCCAGCAGTCCACAGATGGGTTGGGATTCACCCCTCCACTTT
CASSPQMGWDSPLHF
>TRBV19|TRBJ1-2|NA|NA
TGTGCCAGTAGTATAGTGAACGGGAACTATGGCTACACCTTC
CASSIVNGNYGYTF
>TRBV6-5|TRBJ1-2|NA|NA
TGTGCCAGCAGGGATTACAGGGCTGCTGACTACACCTTC
CASRDYRAADYTF
>TRBV29-1|TRBJ2-7|TRBD1|NA
TGCAGCGTTGACGAGACAGGGAACTACGAGCAGTACTTC
CSVDETGNYEQYF
>TRBV3-1/TRBV3-2|TRBJ2-1|NA|NA
TGTGCCAGCAGCGTACACAGGGATTACAATGAGCAGTTCTTC
CASSVHRDYNEQFF
>TRBV6-1|TRBJ1-2|TRBD1|few
TGTGCCAGCAGTGCTTTTTCGACAGGGGAGGGCTATGGCTACACCTTC
CASSAFSTGEGYGYTF
>TRBV5-4|TRBJ2-5|TRBD2|NA
TGTGCCAGCAGCTTGCCCGGTCTTAGCGGGACGGGAGAGACCCAGTACTTC
CASSLPGLSGTGETQYF
>TRBV3-1/TRBV3-2|TRBJ2-3|TRBD1|NA
TGTGCCAGCAGTCAAGGACAGGGGATAGATACGCAGTATTTT
CASSQGQGIDTQYF
>TRBV7-6|TRBJ2-7|TRBD2|NA
TGTGCCAGCAGCGTAGCTAGCGGGGGGGTCTCCTACGAGCAGTACTTC
CASSVASGGVSYEQYF
>TRBV7-2|TRBJ1-6|NA|NA
TGTGCCAGCAGCCTACCCAATTCACCCCTCCACTTT
CASSLPNSPLHF
>TRBV18|TRBJ1-1|TRBD1|NA
TGTGCCAGCTCACCACCGGGACAGGGGCTCATGAACACTGAAGCTTTCTTT
CASSPPGQGLMNTEAFF
>TRBV5-4|TRBJ2-5|TRBD1|NA
TGTGCCAGCAGCGGGAGACAGGGAGAGACCCAGTACTTC
CASSGRQGETQYF
>TRBV3-1/TRBV3-2|TRBJ2-3|NA|NA
TGTGCCAGCAGCCAAGAGGGAGTCCCAGATACGCAGTATTTT
CASSQEGVPDTQYF
>TRBV30|TRBJ2-3|TRBD2|once
TGTGCCTGGGTTAGCGGGAGGGACACAGATACGCAGTATTTT
CAWVSGRDTDTQYF
>TRBV2|TRBJ1-5|NA|NA
TGTGCCAGCAAACAAACCGGGACTTACAATCAGCCCCAGCATTTT
CASKQTGTYNQPQHF
>TRBV10-3|TRBJ2-2|TRBD1|once
TGTGCCATCAGGGACAGGCCGAACACCGGGGAGCTGTTTTTT
CAIRDRPNTGELFF
>TRBV4-3|TRBJ1-2|TRBD1|NA
TGCGCCAGCAGCCAAGTGACAGGGGGGGCCGATGGCTACACCTTC
CASSQVTGGADGYTF